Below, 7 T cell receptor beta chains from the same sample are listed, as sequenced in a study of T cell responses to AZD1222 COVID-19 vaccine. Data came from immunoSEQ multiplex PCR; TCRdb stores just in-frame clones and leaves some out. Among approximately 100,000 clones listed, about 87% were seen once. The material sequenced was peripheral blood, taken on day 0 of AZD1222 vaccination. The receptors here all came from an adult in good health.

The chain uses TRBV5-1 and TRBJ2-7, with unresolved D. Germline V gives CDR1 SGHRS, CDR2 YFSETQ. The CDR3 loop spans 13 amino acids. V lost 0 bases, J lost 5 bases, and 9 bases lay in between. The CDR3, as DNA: TGCGCCAGCAGCTTGGTCGGCCGCGACGAGCAGTACTTC. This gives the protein CASSLVGRDEQYF.

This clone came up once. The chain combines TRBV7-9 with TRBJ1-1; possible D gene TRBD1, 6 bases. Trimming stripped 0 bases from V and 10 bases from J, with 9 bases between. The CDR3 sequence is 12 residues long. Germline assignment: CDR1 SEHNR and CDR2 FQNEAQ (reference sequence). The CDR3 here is CASSLAQGGAFF. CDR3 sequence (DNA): TGTGCCAGCAGCTTAGCTCAAGGGGGAGCTTTCTTT.

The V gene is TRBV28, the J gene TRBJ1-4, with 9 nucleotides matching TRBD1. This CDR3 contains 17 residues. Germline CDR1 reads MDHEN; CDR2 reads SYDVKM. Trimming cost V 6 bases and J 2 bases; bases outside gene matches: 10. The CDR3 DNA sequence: TGTGCCAGCAGCCGGAACAGGGGGCGGTGGACTAATGAAAAACTGTTTTTT. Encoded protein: CASSRNRGRWTNEKLFF.

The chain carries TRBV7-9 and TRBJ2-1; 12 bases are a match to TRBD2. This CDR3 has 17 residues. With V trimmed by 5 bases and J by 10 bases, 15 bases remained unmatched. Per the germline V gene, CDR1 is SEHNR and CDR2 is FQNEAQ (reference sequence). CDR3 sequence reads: CASSPEVGLAGGREQFF. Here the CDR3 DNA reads TGTGCCAGCAGCCCAGAGGTCGGGCTAGCGGGGGGGCGCGAGCAGTTCTTC.

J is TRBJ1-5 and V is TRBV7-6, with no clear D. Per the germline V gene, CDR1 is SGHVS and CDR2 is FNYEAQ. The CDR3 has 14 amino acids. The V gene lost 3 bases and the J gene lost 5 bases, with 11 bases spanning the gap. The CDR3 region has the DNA TGTGCCAGCAGCTTGCGGGCAGTTGATCAGCCCCAGCATTTT. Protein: CASSLRAVDQPQHF.

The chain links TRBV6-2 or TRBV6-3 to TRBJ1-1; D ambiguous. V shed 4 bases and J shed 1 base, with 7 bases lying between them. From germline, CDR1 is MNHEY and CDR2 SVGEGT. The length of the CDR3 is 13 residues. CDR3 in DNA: TGTGCCAGCAGTTTCTTCAAGAACACTGAAGCTTTCTTT. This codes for CASSFFKNTEAFF.

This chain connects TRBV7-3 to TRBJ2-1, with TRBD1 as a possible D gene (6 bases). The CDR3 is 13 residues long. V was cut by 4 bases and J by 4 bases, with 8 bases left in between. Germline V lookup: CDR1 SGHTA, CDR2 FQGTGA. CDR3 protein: CASSWTVYNEQFF. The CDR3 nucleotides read TGTGCCAGCAGCTGGACAGTGTACAATGAGCAGTTCTTC. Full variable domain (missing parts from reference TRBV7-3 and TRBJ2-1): GAGVSQTPSNKVTEKGKYVELRCDPISGHTALYWYRQSLGQGPEFLIYFQGTGAADDSGLPNDRFFAVRPEGSVSTLKIQRTERGDSAVYLCASSWTVYNEQFFGPGTRLTVL.